This entry lists 3 T cell receptor beta chains sequenced from one sample in a study of blood T cell repertoires in COVID-19. Profiled with immunoSEQ multiplex PCR; TCRdb holds only in-frame clones, not every one. Of about 140,000 clones in the sample, 80% to 90% were seen once. The specimen sequenced was peripheral blood. These receptors originate from a woman aged 55-70 years with acute or convalescent COVID-19.

The genes are TRBV5-3 and TRBJ1-5; the match to TRBD1 covers 9 bases. TRBV5-3 belongs to the ORF category, with a function that is uncertain. The CDR3 spans 21 residues. With 6 bases clipped from V and 1 base from J, the junction kept 23 bases outside the gene matches. The CDR3 DNA reads TGTGCCAGAACGCCCTCGTTATTAGGACAGGGGACCCCCCTAAGCAATCAGCCCCAGCATTTT. Encoded protein: CARTPSLLGQGTPLSNQPQHF.

The chain carries TRBV20-1 and TRBJ2-3; TRBD1 might be the D (5 bases). The germline V gene has CDR1 DFQATT and CDR2 SNEGSKA (reference sequence). Trimming cost V 3 bases and J 0 bases, with 7 bases left between them. The CDR3 sequence is 13 residues long. The DNA of the CDR3 is TGCAGTGCTAGTCCAGGGAGCACAGATACGCAGTATTTT. It is translated as CSASPGSTDTQYF.

Comments on this clone: The sample holds other DNA sequences that translate to the same CDR3. V gene TRBV24-1 combines with J gene TRBJ1-5, with 7 bases that match TRBD1. The germline CDR1 and CDR2 sequences are KGHDR and SFDVKD. J lost 0 bases, V lost 9 bases, and 7 bases had no gene match. CDR3 size: 15 residues. CDR3 in DNA: TGTGCCACCGGACGGACAGGAAATAGCAATCAGCCCCAGCATTTT. Its translation is CATGRTGNSNQPQHF.